The present TCR beta chain was sequenced within a study of blood T cells in healthy people across ages. Findings and limits, study-wide: When set beside aged donors, long-lived donors presented more naive CD4+ cells and higher diversity.

Turning to this clonotype: Its antigen is undetermined.

Each of the donors had roughly 10 milliliters of peripheral blood drawn into EDTA-treated Vacutainer tubes. Trimming shortened V by 0 bases and J by 6 bases, and 12 bases separated the two germline ends. The CDR3 runs 14 residues. Per the germline V gene, CDR1 is LGHNA and CDR2 is YNFKEQ. The second PCR ran about 7 to 12 cycles with a sample-barcoded 5' primer and J-beta primers. TCRdb reprocessed the 5' RACE reads via MiXCR and lists one record per CDR3 protein. The data contain roughly 680,000 distinct CDR3 sequences, roughly 49% of them singletons. The chain is built from TRBV4-2 and TRBJ2-7; D is perhaps TRBD2 (6 bases). Material for sequencing was blood. The TCR comes from a woman aged 60 to 75 in good health. In DNA form, the CDR3 reads TGTGCCAGCAGCCAAGAGACTAGTTATGGCGAGCAGTACTTC. Translated, it gives CASSQETSYGEQYF.